The T cell receptor beta chain under discussion was sequenced for a study of CD8+ T cells in alopecia areata. Study-level points and caveats: More clonal than normal scalp was lesional scalp, particularly alopecia totalis/universalis.

RNA, once extracted, was reverse transcribed into cDNA for use as the sequencing template. The repertoire was sequenced with immunoSEQ multiplex PCR; TCRdb's copy has only in-frame clones and lacks some. Of 100,000 to 150,000 clones in the sample, 45% to 65% were seen once. Peripheral blood, together with lesional scalp punch biopsies, was collected from alopecia areata patients. CD4+ and CD8+ T cells were sorted from PBMCs. V lost 3 bases and J lost 1; bases outside the gene matches: 3. Per the germline V gene, CDR1 is SGHTA and CDR2 is FQGNSA. CDR3 length: 15 amino acids. This clone has a handful of counts. The target antigen is unknown.

The sample in question was CD4+ T cells sorted from blood, obtained at week 0. This receptor was identified in a human donor with alopecia areata. The rearrangement uses TRBV7-2 and TRBJ2-7, with 10 bases fitting TRBD2. The CDR3 nucleotides read TGTGCCAGCAGCTTTCTAGCGGGAGAATCCTACGAGCAGTACTTC. Protein sequence: CASSFLAGESYEQYF.